This T cell receptor (beta chain) was captured in a study of PD-1 blockade in classical Hodgkin lymphoma. At the level of the study: Nivolumab was given intravenously to patients at 3 mg/kg every 2 weeks. Study-level results: Relapsed/refractory patients reportedly had lower baseline diversity than newly diagnosed patients.

As to this clone: What it recognizes is unknown.

Profiling relied on immunoSEQ multiplex PCR, and the TCRdb table lists in-frame clones only, not all of them. The data show about 97,000 clones, with approximately 83% seen just once and less than 15% held by the top ten. V shed 1 base and J 4 bases; nucleotides not matched to a gene: 7. The CDR3 sequence is 17 residues long. The germline V gene encodes CDR1 SGHVS and CDR2 FQNEAQ. All the patients suffered relapse after autologous stem cell transplantation, and brentuximab vedotin exposure differed. Complete response, partial response or progressive disease constituted the best response categories observed.

The V gene is TRBV7-8, the J gene TRBJ2-2, with TRBD1 matching over 9 bases. The sequencing used peripheral blood mononuclear cells (PBMCs), collected at baseline. This TCR came from a human donor with classical Hodgkin lymphoma. This chain's CDR3 is CASSLGGTGYRTGELFF. The CDR3 DNA is TGTGCCAGCAGCTTAGGTGGGACAGGGTATCGCACCGGGGAGCTGTTTTTT. Filled out from reference TRBV7-8 and TRBJ2-2, the complete variable domain reads GAGVSQSPRYKVAKRGQDVALRCDPISGHVSLFWYQQALGQGPEFLTYFQNEAQLDKSGLPSDRFFAERPEGSVSTLKIQRTQQEDSAVYLCASSLGGTGYRTGELFFGEGSRLTVL.